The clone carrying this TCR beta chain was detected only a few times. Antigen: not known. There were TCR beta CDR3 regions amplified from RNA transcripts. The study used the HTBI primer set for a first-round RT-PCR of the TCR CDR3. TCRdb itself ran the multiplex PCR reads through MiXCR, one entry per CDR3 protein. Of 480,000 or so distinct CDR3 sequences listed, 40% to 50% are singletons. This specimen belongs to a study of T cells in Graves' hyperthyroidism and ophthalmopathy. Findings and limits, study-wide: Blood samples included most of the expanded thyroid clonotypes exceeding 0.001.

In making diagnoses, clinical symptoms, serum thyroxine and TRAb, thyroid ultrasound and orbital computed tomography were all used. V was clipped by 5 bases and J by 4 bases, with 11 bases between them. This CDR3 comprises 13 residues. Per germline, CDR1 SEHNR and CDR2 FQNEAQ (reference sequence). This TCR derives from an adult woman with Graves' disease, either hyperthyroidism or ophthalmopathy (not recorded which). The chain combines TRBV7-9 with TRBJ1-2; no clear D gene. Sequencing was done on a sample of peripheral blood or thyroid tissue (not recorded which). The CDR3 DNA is TGTGCCAGCAGCCGCGGGCCGACCTATGGCTACACCTTC. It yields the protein CASSRGPTYGYTF.